This T cell receptor (beta chain) originates from a study of cytomegalovirus exposure and HLA in healthy donors. PCR amplification relied on 60 Vbeta primers (plus 13 Jbeta primers). Using immunoSEQ multiplex PCR, the repertoire was profiled, and TCRdb retains in-frame clones only, with some absent. The sample lists roughly 110,000 clones; about 78% were seen once. Germline V gene lookup returns CDR1 SGDLS and CDR2 YYNGEE. The V and J ends lost 2 bases and 0 bases respectively, with 8 bases between them. The CDR3 is made up of 14 amino acids. The TCR originated in a woman aged 40 to 55 in good health and CMV-seropositive. The sequencing input was PBMCs. The gene calls are TRBV9 and TRBJ1-1; the D is unclear. The CDR3 is CASSVGAMNTEAFF. The DNA for the CDR3 is TGTGCCAGCAGCGTCGGAGCCATGAACACTGAAGCTTTCTTT.